This passage covers 21 T cell receptor beta chains from one sample sequenced in a study of naive and memory T cell subsets. The beta constant-region primer was an equimolar mix of two oligonucleotides covering TRBC1 and TRBC2. Via MiXCR, TCRdb re-called the UMI-ligation and nested PCR reads, giving one row per CDR3 protein. The sample includes approximately 85,000 distinct CDR3 sequences, around 7% seen only once; the top ten take more than 1.5%. Sequencing was performed on central memory CD4+ T cells from blood. The receptors here all came from a human donor in good health.

This clonotype has ten or more counts. The rearrangement uses TRBV7-6 and TRBJ2-1, with 11 bases that match TRBD2. CDR3 size: 16 residues. Germline CDR1 is SGHVS and CDR2 is FNYEAQ. The V gene end was trimmed by 0 bases and the J gene end by 4 bases; junction bases not matched to a gene: 2. The CDR3 nucleotides are TGTGCCAGCAGCTTAGCTGCTAGCGGGGGGTACAATGAGCAGTTCTTC. The encoded protein is CASSLAASGGYNEQFF.

There are many counts of this clonotype. The rearrangement joins TRBV29-1 to TRBJ2-7, with TRBD1 matching 7 bases. V trimming: 3 bases; J trimming: 5 bases; junction bases outside the gene matches: 7. CDR1 is SQVTM, CDR2 ANQGSEA, per germline. This CDR3 has 13 residues. DNA of the CDR3: TGCAGCGTTGAGGGAGACAGGGTACACGAGCAGTACTTC. As protein: CSVEGDRVHEQYF.

The chain recombines TRBV10-3 with TRBJ2-2; D may match TRBD1 or TRBD2 (5 bases each). V was cut by 10 bases and J by 6 bases, with 18 bases left in between. In germline, CDR1 is ENHRY, CDR2 SYGVKD. This CDR3 is 14 amino acids long. The CDR3 protein is CASTPGPTPGELFF. CDR3 sequence (DNA): TGTGCCAGCACACCGGGACCCACTCCCGGGGAGCTGTTTTTT.

The rearrangement uses TRBV20-1 and TRBJ1-1, with a weak D call TRBD1 (5 bases). CDR3 length equals 15 residues. V dropped 1 base and J dropped 8 bases, with 20 bases sitting between them. The germline V gene has CDR1 DFQATT and CDR2 SNEGSKA (reference sequence). The CDR3 reads CSARAGVGSSGEAFF. In DNA form, the CDR3 reads TGCAGTGCTAGAGCGGGGGTGGGGAGTTCGGGGGAAGCTTTCTTT.

This clonotype showed up many times. The chain couples TRBV2 to TRBJ2-3, with D unclear. This CDR3 region has 16 residues. Between the trimmed V and J ends, which lost 6 bases and 2 bases, there was a span of 18 bases. The germline CDR1 and CDR2 sequences are SNHLY and FYNNEI. The CDR3 is CASRPSDSWFTDTQYF. In DNA, the CDR3 is TGTGCCAGCAGGCCCTCCGATTCGTGGTTCACAGATACGCAGTATTTT. Supplemented by reference TRBV2 and TRBJ2-3, the full variable domain reads EPEVTQTPSHQVTQMGQEVILRCVPISNHLYFYWYRQILGQKVEFLVSFYNNEISEKSEIFDDQFSVERPDGSNFTLKIRSTKLEDSAMYFCASRPSDSWFTDTQYFGPGTRLTVL.

The chain joins TRBV5-1 to TRBJ2-3, with 7 bases aligning to TRBD2. The germline V gene encodes CDR1 SGHRS and CDR2 YFSETQ. The length of the CDR3 is 16 residues. V lost 4 bases to trimming and J lost 1 base; unmatched junction nucleotides: 9. CDR3 nucleotides: TGCGCCAGCAGCGCGGCTAGCGGCTACGGCACAGATACGCAGTATTTT. It codes for CASSAASGYGTDTQYF.

In its sample, this clonotype was seen many times. The chain has TRBV7-2 and TRBJ2-3; D gene uncertain. CDR3 length: 14 residues. Germline lookup yields CDR1 SGHTA and CDR2 FQGNSA. Between the trimmed V and J ends, which lost 1 base and 2 bases, there was a span of 7 bases. In DNA, the CDR3 is TGTGCCAGCAGCTTAGAGGGTCCCACAGATACGCAGTATTTT. This gives the protein CASSLEGPTDTQYF.

With regard to this clonotype: Since a much larger clone is just one base distant, this may be a read error. The chain uses TRBV7-9 and TRBJ2-7; no firm D call. This CDR3 is built from 12 residues. The V end was cut by 4 bases, the J end by 7 bases, with 11 bases between. CDR1 and CDR2 (germline): SEHNR, FQNEAQ (reference sequence). CDR3 bases: TGTGCCAGCAGCTCCCTCCGTAGAGAGCAGTACTTC. Translating gives CASSSLRREQYF.

There are a few counts of this clonotype. The V call is TRBV7-2, the J call TRBJ2-4, with 8 positions matching TRBD2. Trimming cost V 5 bases and J 9 bases; bases outside gene matches: 15. This CDR3 is built from 16 residues. CDR1 and CDR2 (germline): SGHTA, FQGNSA. CDR3 loop: CASSLHPGTSRSIQYF. For the CDR3, the DNA is TGTGCCAGCAGCCTGCACCCCGGGACTAGTAGGTCCATTCAGTACTTC.

The chain is built from TRBV6-2 or TRBV6-3 and TRBJ1-5; D is perhaps TRBD1 (5 bases). Trimming shortened V by 7 bases and J by 4 bases, and 14 bases separated the two germline ends. Germline loops: CDR1 MNHEY, CDR2 SVGEGT. CDR3 length equals 14 residues. CDR3 nucleotide sequence: TGTGCCAGCACTCCGGCGGGGGGTAATCAGCCCCAGCATTTT. Protein: CASTPAGGNQPQHF.

This clonotype was found many times. The J gene is TRBJ2-3, the V gene TRBV6-5; possibly TRBD1 for D (6 bases). The ends were cut back, 6 bases at V and 3 bases at J, with 16 bases in the middle. Germline V CDR1 and CDR2: MNHEY, SVGAGI. There are 15 residues in the CDR3. CDR3 sequence reads: CASSRIFQGTDTQYF. In DNA, the CDR3 is TGTGCCAGCAGCAGAATTTTCCAGGGGACAGATACGCAGTATTTT.

V is TRBV30 and J is TRBJ1-1; the match to TRBD1 covers 9 bases. V trimming: 0 bases; J trimming: 4 bases; junction bases outside the gene matches: 9. Germline CDR1 reads GTSNPN; CDR2 reads SVGIG (reference sequence). The CDR3 spans 16 residues. The CDR3 protein is CAWSVRPGQGITEAFF. In nucleotides, the CDR3 is TGTGCCTGGAGTGTACGCCCGGGACAGGGTATCACTGAAGCTTTCTTT.

This clonotype was detected ten times or more. The chain couples TRBV20-1 to TRBJ2-7, with D unresolved. Germline V lookup: CDR1 DFQATT, CDR2 SNEGSKA (reference sequence). This CDR3 spans 11 amino acids. The CDR3 region has the DNA TGCAGCGCCGGACCTTCCACCGAGCAGTACTTC. Translation: CSAGPSTEQYF.

The chain is built from TRBV7-2 and TRBJ2-6; the D is unclear. Germline lookup yields CDR1 SGHTA and CDR2 FQGNSA. V lost 5 bases and J lost 4, with 18 bases in between. The CDR3 loop spans 17 amino acids. CDR3 sequence reads: CASSLRGGGVGANVLTF. The DNA for the CDR3 is TGTGCCAGCAGCCTAAGAGGCGGTGGGGTCGGGGCCAACGTCCTGACTTTC.

The chain carries TRBV7-9 and TRBJ1-1; D ambiguous. Germline CDR1 and CDR2: SEHNR and FQNEAQ (reference sequence). This CDR3 has 14 amino acids. V lost 1 base and J 8 bases, leaving 14 bases between the germline ends. The CDR3 nucleotides are TGTGCCAGCAGCTTAGAGAGGGCAGAACTGGAAGCTTTCTTT. Translating gives CASSLERAELEAFF.

The chain recombines TRBV25-1 with TRBJ2-1; D may be TRBD2 (6 bases). Germline CDR1 MGHDK, CDR2 SYGVNS. The V and J ends lost 0 bases and 9 bases respectively, with 12 bases between them. The length of the CDR3 is 14 residues. As DNA, the CDR3 is TGTGCCAGCAGTGAATACACGACTAGTGCTGAGCAGTTCTTC. It translates to CASSEYTTSAEQFF.

This clonotype was counted only a few times. The V gene is TRBV18, the J gene TRBJ2-1; no reliable D call. The V end lost 2 bases, the J end lost 5 bases, and 10 bases lay between the germline ends. Germline V lookup: CDR1 KGHSH, CDR2 LQKENI. The CDR3 covers 14 residues. The CDR3 here is CASSPIRLDNEQFF. CDR3 sequence (DNA): TGTGCCAGCTCACCAATTAGACTCGACAATGAGCAGTTCTTC.

This clonotype was found many times. The rearrangement uses TRBV6-1 and TRBJ2-3; D is possibly TRBD1 (6 bases). V gave up 1 base and J gave up 7 bases, with 9 bases separating them. There are 13 residues in the CDR3. Germline-derived CDR1 and CDR2 are MNHNS and SASEGT. CDR3 nucleotide sequence: TGTGCCAGCAGTGAAGACAGGGAGTATACGCAGTATTTT. Encoded protein: CASSEDREYTQYF.

J is TRBJ2-1 and V is TRBV11-2; D ambiguous. Germline V gene sequence: CDR1 SGHAT, CDR2 FQNNGV. The CDR3 spans 12 residues. Trimming removed 3 bases at V and 5 bases at J, with 5 bases between. In DNA form, the CDR3 reads TGTGCCAGCAGCTTGGTTAACAATGAGCAGTTCTTC. The encoded protein is CASSLVNNEQFF.

This clonotype was detected many times. The chain employs TRBV2 and TRBJ1-1; D not resolved. Germline V gives CDR1 SNHLY, CDR2 FYNNEI. Between the trimmed V and J ends, which lost 5 bases and 0 bases, there was a span of 7 bases. The CDR3 length is 13 residues. The CDR3 here is CASSLGMNTEAFF. The CDR3 DNA is TGTGCCAGCAGTCTGGGTATGAACACTGAAGCTTTCTTT.

This clonotype was observed many times. The chain employs TRBV4-2 and TRBJ2-5, with D perhaps given as TRBD1 or TRBD2 (6 bases each). The V gene's germline CDR1 is LGHNA and CDR2 YNFKEQ. V lost 6 bases and J lost 4, with 18 bases in between. The CDR3 length is 15 residues. The CDR3 coding sequence is TGTGCCAGCAGTCTCCTTCCGGAGGGGGGAGAGACCCAGTACTTC. Translating gives CASSLLPEGGETQYF.